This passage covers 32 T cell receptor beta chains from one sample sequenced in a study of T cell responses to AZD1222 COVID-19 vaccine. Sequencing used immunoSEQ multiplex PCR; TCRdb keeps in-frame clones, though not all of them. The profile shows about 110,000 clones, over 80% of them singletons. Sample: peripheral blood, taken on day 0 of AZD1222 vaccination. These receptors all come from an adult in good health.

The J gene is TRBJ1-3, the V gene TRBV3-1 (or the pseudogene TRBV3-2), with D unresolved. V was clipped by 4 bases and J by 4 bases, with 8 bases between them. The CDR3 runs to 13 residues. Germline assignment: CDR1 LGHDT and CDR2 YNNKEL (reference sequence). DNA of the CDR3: TGTGCCAGCAGCCTTTCACAGGGAAACACCATATATTTT. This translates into CASSLSQGNTIYF.

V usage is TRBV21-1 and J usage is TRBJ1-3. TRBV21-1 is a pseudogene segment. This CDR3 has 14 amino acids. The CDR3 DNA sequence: TGTGCCAGCAGCCTCCCTTCTTCGGGAAACACCATATATTTT. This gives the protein CASSLPSSGNTIYF.

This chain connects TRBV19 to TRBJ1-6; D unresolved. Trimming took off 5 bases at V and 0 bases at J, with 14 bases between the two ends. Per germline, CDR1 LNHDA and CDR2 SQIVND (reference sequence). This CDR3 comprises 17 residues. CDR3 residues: CASSPAQDSSYNSPLHF. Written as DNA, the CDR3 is TGTGCCAGTAGTCCAGCCCAGGATAGCTCCTATAATTCACCCCTCCACTTT.

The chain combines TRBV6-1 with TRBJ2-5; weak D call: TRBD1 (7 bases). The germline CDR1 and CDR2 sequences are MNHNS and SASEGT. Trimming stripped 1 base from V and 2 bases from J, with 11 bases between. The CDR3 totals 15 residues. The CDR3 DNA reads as TGTGCCAGCAGTGAAGGCGGGGACAGACAAGAGACCCAGTACTTC. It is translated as CASSEGGDRQETQYF.

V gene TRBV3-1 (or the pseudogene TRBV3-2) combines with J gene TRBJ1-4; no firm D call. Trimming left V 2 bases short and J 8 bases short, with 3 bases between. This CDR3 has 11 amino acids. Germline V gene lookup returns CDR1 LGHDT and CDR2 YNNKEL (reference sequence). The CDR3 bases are TGTGCCAGCAGCCAAAGGGAAAAACTGTTTTTT. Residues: CASSQREKLFF.

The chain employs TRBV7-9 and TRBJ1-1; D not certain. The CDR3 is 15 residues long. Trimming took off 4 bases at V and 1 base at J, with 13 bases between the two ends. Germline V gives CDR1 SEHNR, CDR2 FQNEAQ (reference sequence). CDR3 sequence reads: CASSSRKSANTEAFF. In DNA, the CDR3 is TGTGCCAGCAGCTCCCGGAAGTCAGCGAACACTGAAGCTTTCTTT.

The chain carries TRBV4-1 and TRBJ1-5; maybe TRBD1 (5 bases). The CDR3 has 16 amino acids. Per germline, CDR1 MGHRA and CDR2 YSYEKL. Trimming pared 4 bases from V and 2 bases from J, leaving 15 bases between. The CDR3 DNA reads TGCGCCAGCAGCCCGGTTGGAGGGGTGGGCAATCAGCCCCAGCATTTT. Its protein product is CASSPVGGVGNQPQHF.

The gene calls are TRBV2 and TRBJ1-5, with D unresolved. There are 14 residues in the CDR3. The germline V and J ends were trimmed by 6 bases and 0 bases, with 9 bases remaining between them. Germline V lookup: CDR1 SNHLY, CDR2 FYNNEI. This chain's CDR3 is CASSLTYSNQPQHF. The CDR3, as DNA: TGTGCCAGCAGCCTCACATATAGCAATCAGCCCCAGCATTTT.

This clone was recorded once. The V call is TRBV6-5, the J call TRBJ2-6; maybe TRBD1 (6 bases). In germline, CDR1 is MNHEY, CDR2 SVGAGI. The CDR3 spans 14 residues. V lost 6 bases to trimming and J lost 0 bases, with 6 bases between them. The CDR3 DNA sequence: TGTGCCAGCAGGGACAGCTCTGGGGCCAACGTCCTGACTTTC. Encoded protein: CASRDSSGANVLTF.

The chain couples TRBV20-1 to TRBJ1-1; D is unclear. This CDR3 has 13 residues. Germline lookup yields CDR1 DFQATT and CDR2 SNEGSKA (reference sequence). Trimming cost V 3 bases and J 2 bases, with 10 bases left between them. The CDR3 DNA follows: TGCAGTGCTAGTGTCGGGATTAACACTGAAGCTTTCTTT. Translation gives CSASVGINTEAFF.

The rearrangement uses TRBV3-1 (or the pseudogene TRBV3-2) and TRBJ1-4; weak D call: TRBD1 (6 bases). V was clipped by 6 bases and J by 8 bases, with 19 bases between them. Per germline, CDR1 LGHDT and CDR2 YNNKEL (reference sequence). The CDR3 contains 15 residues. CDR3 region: CASRERGRGREKLFF. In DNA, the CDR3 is TGTGCCAGCAGGGAAAGGGGCAGGGGTAGGGAAAAACTGTTTTTT.

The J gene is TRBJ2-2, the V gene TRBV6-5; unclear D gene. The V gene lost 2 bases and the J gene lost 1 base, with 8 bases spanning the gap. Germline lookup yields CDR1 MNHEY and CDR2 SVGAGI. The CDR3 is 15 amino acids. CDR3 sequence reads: CASSYADGNTGELFF. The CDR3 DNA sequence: TGTGCCAGCAGTTACGCAGACGGGAACACCGGGGAGCTGTTTTTT.

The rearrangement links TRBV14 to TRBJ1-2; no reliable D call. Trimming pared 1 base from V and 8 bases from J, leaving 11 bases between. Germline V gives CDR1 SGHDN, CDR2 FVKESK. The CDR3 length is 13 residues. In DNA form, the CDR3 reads TGTGCCAGCAGCCAAGTACGGGGTCTCGGCTACACCTTC. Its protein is CASSQVRGLGYTF.

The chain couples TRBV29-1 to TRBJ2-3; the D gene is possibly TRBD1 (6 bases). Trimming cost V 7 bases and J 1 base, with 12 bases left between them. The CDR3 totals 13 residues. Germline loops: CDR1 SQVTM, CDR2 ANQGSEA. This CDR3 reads CSGLNRGTDTQYF. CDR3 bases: TGCAGCGGCCTTAACAGGGGCACAGATACGCAGTATTTT.

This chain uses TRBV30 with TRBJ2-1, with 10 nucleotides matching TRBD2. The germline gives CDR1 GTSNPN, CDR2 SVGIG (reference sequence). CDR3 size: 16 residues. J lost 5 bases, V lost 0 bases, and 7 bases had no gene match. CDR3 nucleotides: TGTGCCTGGAGTGTTTTCGGAACTAGCGGGAACAATGAGCAGTTCTTC. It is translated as CAWSVFGTSGNNEQFF.

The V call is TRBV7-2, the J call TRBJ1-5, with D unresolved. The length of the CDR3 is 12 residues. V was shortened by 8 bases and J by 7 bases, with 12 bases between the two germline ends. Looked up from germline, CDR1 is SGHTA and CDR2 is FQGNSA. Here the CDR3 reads CASSTLVQPQHF. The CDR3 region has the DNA TGTGCCAGCTCCACCCTCGTGCAGCCCCAGCATTTT.

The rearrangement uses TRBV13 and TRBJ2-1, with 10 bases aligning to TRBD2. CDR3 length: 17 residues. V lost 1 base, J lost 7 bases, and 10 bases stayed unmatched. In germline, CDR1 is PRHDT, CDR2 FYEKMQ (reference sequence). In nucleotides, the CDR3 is TGTGCCAGCAGCTTAGAACGTCCAGCGGGAGGGCCGAATGAGCAGTTCTTC. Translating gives CASSLERPAGGPNEQFF.

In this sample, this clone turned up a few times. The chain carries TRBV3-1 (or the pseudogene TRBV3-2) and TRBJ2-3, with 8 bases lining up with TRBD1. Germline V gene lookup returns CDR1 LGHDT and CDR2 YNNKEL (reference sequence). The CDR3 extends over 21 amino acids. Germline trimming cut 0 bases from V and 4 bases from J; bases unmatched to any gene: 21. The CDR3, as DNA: TGTGCCAGCAGCCAAGATGGGGTTGGGCAGGGGGCTCGACGTCGCTCAGATACGCAGTATTTT. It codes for CASSQDGVGQGARRRSDTQYF.

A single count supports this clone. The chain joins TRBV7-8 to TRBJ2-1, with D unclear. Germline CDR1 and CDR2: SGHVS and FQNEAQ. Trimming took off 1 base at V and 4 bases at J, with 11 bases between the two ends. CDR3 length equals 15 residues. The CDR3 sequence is CASSLGAAYYNEQFF. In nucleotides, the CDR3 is TGTGCCAGCAGCTTAGGCGCAGCATATTACAATGAGCAGTTCTTC.

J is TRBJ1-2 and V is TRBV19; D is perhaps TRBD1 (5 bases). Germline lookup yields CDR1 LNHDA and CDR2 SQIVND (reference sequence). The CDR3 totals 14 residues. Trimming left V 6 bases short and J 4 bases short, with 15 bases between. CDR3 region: CASSGHMWGYGYTF. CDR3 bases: TGTGCCAGTAGCGGACACATGTGGGGCTATGGCTACACCTTC.

CDR3 nucleotides: TGTGCCAGCAGCTTGTATGGAGCGGGAGAGGTCGGGGAGCTGTTTTTT. Encoded protein: CASSLYGAGEVGELFF. V and J are TRBV5-4 and TRBJ2-2, with 8 nucleotides matching TRBD2. The germline V gene encodes CDR1 SGHNT and CDR2 YYREEE (reference sequence). Losses at the gene ends were 1 base for V and 7 bases for J; bases not matched to a gene: 9. The CDR3 is 16 residues long.

The DNA of the CDR3 is TGCGCCAGCAGCTCAGGACTTATGAACACTGAAGCTTTCTTT. It is translated as CASSSGLMNTEAFF. The chain combines TRBV5-1 with TRBJ1-1; D not certain. From germline, CDR1 is SGHRS and CDR2 YFSETQ. CDR3 length: 14 amino acids. Trimming removed 3 bases from V and 0 bases from J, with 9 bases in between.

The CDR3 DNA reads TGCGCCAGCTCCTACGAGGGGAACAAGAACACTGAAGCTTTCTTT. Translating it yields CASSYEGNKNTEAFF. This chain joins TRBV5-1 and TRBJ1-1, with D perhaps matching TRBD1 (5 bases). Per germline, CDR1 SGHRS and CDR2 YFSETQ. This CDR3 is built from 15 residues. V lost 7 bases, J lost 1 base, and 17 bases lay in between.

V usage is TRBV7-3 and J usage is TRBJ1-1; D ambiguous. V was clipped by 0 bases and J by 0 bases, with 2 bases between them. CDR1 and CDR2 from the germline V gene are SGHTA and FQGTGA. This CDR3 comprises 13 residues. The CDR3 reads CASSLTLNTEAFF. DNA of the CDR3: TGTGCCAGCAGCTTAACCCTGAACACTGAAGCTTTCTTT.

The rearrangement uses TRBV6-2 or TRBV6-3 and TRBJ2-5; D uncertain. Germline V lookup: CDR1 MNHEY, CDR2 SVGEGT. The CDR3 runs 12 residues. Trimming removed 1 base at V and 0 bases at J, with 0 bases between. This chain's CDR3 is CASSYYQETQYF. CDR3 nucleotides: TGTGCCAGCAGTTACTACCAAGAGACCCAGTACTTC.

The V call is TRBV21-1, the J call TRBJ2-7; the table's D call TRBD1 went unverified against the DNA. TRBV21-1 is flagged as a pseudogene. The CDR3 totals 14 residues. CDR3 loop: CASSTGTGGYEQYF. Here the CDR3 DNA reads TGTGCCAGCAGCACGGGGACAGGGGGCTACGAGCAGTACTTC.

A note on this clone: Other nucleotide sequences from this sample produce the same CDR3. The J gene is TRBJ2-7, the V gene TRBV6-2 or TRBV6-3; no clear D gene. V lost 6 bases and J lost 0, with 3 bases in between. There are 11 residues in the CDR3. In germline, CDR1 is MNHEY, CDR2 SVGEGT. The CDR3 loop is CASSPSYEQYF. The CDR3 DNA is TGTGCCAGCAGCCCCTCCTACGAGCAGTACTTC.

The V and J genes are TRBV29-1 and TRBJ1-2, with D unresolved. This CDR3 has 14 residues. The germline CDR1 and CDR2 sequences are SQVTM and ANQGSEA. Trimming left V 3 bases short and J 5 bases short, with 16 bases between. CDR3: CSVEKGFRSYGYTF. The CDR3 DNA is TGCAGCGTTGAGAAGGGTTTTAGATCTTATGGCTACACCTTC. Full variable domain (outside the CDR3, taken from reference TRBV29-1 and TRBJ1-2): SAVISQKPSRDICQRGTSLTIQCQVDSQVTMMFWYRQQPGQSLTLIATANQGSEATYESGFVIDKFPISRPNLTFSTLTVSNMSPEDSSIYLCSVEKGFRSYGYTFGSGTRLTVV.

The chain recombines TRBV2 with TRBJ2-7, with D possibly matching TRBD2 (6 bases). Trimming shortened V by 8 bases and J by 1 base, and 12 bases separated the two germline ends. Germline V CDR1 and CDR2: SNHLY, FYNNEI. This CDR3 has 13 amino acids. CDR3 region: CASLPAGSYEQYF. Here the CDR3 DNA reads TGTGCCAGCCTCCCGGCGGGATCCTACGAGCAGTACTTC.

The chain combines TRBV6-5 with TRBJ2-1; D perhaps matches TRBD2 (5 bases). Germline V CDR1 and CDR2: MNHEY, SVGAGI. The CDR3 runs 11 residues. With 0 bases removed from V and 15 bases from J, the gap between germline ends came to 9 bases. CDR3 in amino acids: CASSYSGGLFF. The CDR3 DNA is TGTGCCAGCAGTTACTCAGGAGGCCTGTTCTTC.

The CDR3 here is CASSLALGTGPGEKLFF. The CDR3 DNA reads as TGTGCCAGCAGCTTAGCGCTAGGGACAGGACCGGGGGAAAAACTGTTTTTT. The J gene is TRBJ1-4, the V gene TRBV7-9, with 8 bases that match TRBD1. There are 17 residues in the CDR3. V shed 0 bases, J shed 8 bases, and the junction held 11 bases outside the gene matches. The germline gives CDR1 SEHNR, CDR2 FQNEAQ (reference sequence).

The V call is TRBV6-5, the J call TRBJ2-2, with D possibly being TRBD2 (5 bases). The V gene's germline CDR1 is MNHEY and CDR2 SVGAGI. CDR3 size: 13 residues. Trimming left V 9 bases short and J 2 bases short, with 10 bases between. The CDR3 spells CASRTGNTGELFF. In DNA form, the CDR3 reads TGTGCCAGTCGGACGGGAAACACCGGGGAGCTGTTTTTT.